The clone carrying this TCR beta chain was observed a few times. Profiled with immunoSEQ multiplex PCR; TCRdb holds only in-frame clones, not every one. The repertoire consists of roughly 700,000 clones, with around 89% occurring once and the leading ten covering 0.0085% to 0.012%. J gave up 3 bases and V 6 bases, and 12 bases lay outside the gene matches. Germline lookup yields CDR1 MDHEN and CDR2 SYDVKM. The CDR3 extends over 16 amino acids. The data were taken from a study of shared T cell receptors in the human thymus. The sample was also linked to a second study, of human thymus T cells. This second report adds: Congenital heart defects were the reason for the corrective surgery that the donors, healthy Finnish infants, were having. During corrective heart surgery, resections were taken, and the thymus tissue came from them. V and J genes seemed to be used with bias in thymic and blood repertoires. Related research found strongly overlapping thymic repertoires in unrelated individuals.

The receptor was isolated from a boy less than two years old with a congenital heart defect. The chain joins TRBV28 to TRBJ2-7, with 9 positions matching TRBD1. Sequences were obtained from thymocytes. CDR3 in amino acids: CASRKVGTGKLYEQYF. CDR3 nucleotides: TGTGCCAGCAGGAAGGTGGGGACAGGGAAGCTCTACGAGCAGTACTTC.